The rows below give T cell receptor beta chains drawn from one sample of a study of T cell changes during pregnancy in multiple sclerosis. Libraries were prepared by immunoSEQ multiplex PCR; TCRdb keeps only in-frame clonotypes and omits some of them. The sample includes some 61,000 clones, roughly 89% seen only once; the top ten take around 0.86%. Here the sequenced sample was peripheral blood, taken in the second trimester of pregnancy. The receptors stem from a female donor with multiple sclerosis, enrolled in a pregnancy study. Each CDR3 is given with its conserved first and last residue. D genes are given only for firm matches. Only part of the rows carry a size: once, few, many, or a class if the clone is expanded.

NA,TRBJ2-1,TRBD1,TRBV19,CASSIFAGGTGTRHEQFF,TGTGCCAGTAGTATTTTTGCCGGCGGGACAGGGACCAGGCATGAGCAGTTCTTC
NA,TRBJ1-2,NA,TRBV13,CASSPGVRTRDGYTF,TGTGCCAGCAGCCCAGGCGTGCGTACACGAGATGGCTACACCTTC
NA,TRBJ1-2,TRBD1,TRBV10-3,CAISASTGRANYGYTF,TGTGCCATCAGTGCGTCGACAGGGCGAGCTAACTATGGCTACACCTTC
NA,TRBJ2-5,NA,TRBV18,CASSPPEGRESQYF,TGTGCCAGCTCACCACCGGAGGGCCGAGAATCCCAGTACTTC
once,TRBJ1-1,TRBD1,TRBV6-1,CASSDPGQGVNTEAFF,TGTGCCAGCAGTGACCCGGGACAGGGGGTAAACACTGAAGCTTTCTTT
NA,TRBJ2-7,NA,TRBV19,CASSMTGYEQYF,TGTGCCAGTAGTATGACGGGGTACGAGCAGTACTTC
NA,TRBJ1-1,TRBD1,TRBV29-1,CSVPDRVRTEAFF,TGCAGCGTTCCGGACAGGGTGCGCACTGAAGCTTTCTTT
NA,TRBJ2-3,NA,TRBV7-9,CASSLLLGLGESTDTQYF,TGTGCCAGCAGCTTATTATTGGGCTTGGGAGAGAGCACAGATACGCAGTATTTT
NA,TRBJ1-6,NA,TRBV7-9,CASQPRGYDSPLHF,TGTGCCAGCCAACCCAGGGGCTACGATTCACCCCTCCACTTT
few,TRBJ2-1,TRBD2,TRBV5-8,CASSLATSGVYNEQFF,TGTGCCAGCAGCTTGGCCACTAGCGGGGTTTACAATGAGCAGTTCTTC
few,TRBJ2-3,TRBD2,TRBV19,CASSIAGTSGGIDTQYF,TGTGCCAGTAGTATAGCCGGTACTAGCGGGGGGATAGATACGCAGTATTTT
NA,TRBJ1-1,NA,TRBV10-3,CAIKYNREGAEAFF,TGTGCCATCAAATACAACAGGGAGGGGGCTGAAGCTTTCTTT
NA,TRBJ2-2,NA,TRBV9,CASKRGSGTGELFF,TGTGCCAGCAAGCGAGGCTCGGGGACCGGGGAGCTGTTTTTT
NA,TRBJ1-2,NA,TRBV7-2,CASSLRRTYYGYTF,TGTGCCAGCAGCTTGAGAAGAACCTACTATGGCTACACCTTC
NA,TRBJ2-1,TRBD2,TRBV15,CATSKTSGGALAFF,TGTGCCACCAGCAAAACTAGCGGGGGGGCCCTGGCGTTCTTC
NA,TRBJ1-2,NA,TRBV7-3,CASSLYGARGYTF,TGTGCCAGCAGCTTATATGGGGCGCGGGGCTACACCTTC
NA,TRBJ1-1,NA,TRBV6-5,CASSPGLKAFF,TGTGCCAGCAGTCCGGGACTAAAGGCTTTCTTT
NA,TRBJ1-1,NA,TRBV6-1,CASSDQGLMNTEAFF,TGTGCCAGCAGTGACCAGGGGCTTATGAACACTGAAGCTTTCTTT
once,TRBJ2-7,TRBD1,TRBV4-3,CASSQLPGQGYEQYF,TGCGCCAGCAGCCAGTTGCCGGGACAGGGGTACGAGCAGTACTTC
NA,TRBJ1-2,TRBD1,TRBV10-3,CAISINHRGDGYTF,TGTGCCATCAGTATCAACCACAGGGGTGATGGCTACACCTTC
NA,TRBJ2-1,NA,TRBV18,CASSRRDGYNEQFF,TGTGCCAGCTCACGGCGGGACGGCTACAATGAGCAGTTCTTC
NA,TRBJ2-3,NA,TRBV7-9,CASSPPLSQDTQYF,TGTGCCAGCAGCCCCCCCCTTAGCCAAGATACGCAGTATTTT
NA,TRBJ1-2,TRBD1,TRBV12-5,CASGSGEGAGYGYTF,TGTGCTAGTGGTTCGGGTGAGGGGGCGGGCTATGGCTACACCTTC
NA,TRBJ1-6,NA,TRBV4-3,CASSQATAAPLHF,TGCGCCAGCAGCCAGGCTACAGCGGCACCCCTCCACTTT
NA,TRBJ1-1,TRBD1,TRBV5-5,CASSSQGDDTEAFF,TGTGCCAGCAGCTCGCAGGGGGACGACACTGAAGCTTTCTTT
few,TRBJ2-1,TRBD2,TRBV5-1,CASSFGRGGQNEQFF,TGCGCCAGCAGCTTCGGCCGGGGGGGCCAAAATGAGCAGTTCTTC
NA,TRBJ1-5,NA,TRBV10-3,CAISSGDSNQPQHF,TGTGCCATCAGTTCGGGGGATAGCAATCAGCCCCAGCATTTT
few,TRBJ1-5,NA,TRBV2,CASLGEAGTIQPQHF,TGTGCCAGCCTGGGGGAGGCTGGGACCATTCAGCCCCAGCATTTT
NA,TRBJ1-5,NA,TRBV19,CASRPMDRDNQPQHF,TGTGCCAGTAGGCCGATGGACAGAGACAATCAGCCCCAGCATTTT
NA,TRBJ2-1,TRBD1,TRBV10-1,CATTGQEPYNEQFF,TGCGCCACTACGGGACAGGAGCCCTACAATGAGCAGTTCTTC
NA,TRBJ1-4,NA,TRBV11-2,CASSPLLNEKLFF,TGTGCCAGCAGCCCCCTTCTGAATGAAAAACTGTTTTTT